The source of this T cell receptor beta chain is a study of T cell responses to AZD1222 COVID-19 vaccine. Study-wide findings and caveats: Among those given AZD1222, only five or six were seropositive at baseline. Only after the peak T cell response were repertoires sampled.

Method: immunoSEQ multiplex PCR; TCRdb's copy keeps in-frame clones and lacks some. Among around 130,000 clones listed, over 90% were seen once. The germline CDR1 and CDR2 sequences are SGHRS and YFSETQ. The V and J ends lost 0 bases and 4 bases respectively, with 13 bases between them. The CDR3 spans 15 residues. A word on this clone: Its specificity is not known.

The source is an adult in good health. Sequences were derived from peripheral blood, sampled on day 0 of AZD1222 vaccination. The V gene is TRBV5-1, the J gene TRBJ1-1; D is ambiguous. The CDR3 region has the DNA TGCGCCAGCAGCTTGGATGCGGGGAGGAGCACTGAAGCTTTCTTT. Translating gives CASSLDAGRSTEAFF.